These 10 T cell receptor beta chains were sequenced from one sample in a study of cytomegalovirus exposure and HLA in healthy donors. Assay: immunoSEQ multiplex PCR; the TCRdb copy retains only in-frame clones and omits some. The data show tens of thousands of clones, 93% seen once. The sequenced sample was PBMCs. Receptor source: a woman between 18 and 29 years old in good health and CMV-seronegative.

The rearrangement links TRBV7-6 to TRBJ1-1; no clear D. The CDR3 loop spans 14 amino acids. Germline V gene sequence: CDR1 SGHVS, CDR2 FNYEAQ. Trimming shortened V by 0 bases and J by 4 bases, and 9 bases separated the two germline ends. The CDR3 here is CASSLASEGTEAFF. The CDR3 DNA reads as TGTGCCAGCAGCTTAGCGTCCGAGGGCACTGAAGCTTTCTTT.

The CDR3 DNA is TGTGCCAGCAGTTTTGGGGGCGCGGATGGAAACACCATATATTTT. Protein: CASSFGGADGNTIYF. The chain combines TRBV28 with TRBJ1-3; D perhaps matches TRBD1 (6 bases). The V end was cut by 3 bases, the J end by 3 bases, with 12 bases between. The CDR3 is 15 residues long. Germline CDR1 is MDHEN and CDR2 is SYDVKM. Full variable domain (remainder filled in from reference TRBV28 and TRBJ1-3): DVKVTQSSRYLVKRTGEKVFLECVQDMDHENMFWYRQDPGLGLRLIYFSYDVKMKEKGDIPEGYSVSREKKERFSLILESASTNQTSMYLCASSFGGADGNTIYFGEGSWLTVV.

This chain connects TRBV29-1 to TRBJ1-1, with 8 nucleotides matching TRBD1. Per germline, CDR1 SQVTM and CDR2 ANQGSEA. V lost 4 bases and J lost 7; bases outside the gene matches: 14. This CDR3 spans 15 amino acids. CDR3 sequence reads: CSVGRDRSSSVEAFF. CDR3 nucleotide sequence: TGCAGCGTTGGTCGGGACAGGAGCTCGTCCGTTGAAGCTTTCTTT.

This clone was seen just once. The CDR3 protein is CSAPTGVEQFF. In DNA form, the CDR3 reads TGCAGTGCTCCTACAGGGGTAGAGCAGTTCTTC. The chain couples TRBV20-1 to TRBJ2-1; 7 bases align to TRBD1. From germline, CDR1 is DFQATT and CDR2 SNEGSKA (reference sequence). This CDR3 spans 11 amino acids. The ends lost 5 bases at V and 10 bases at J; junction bases unmatched: 5.

The rearrangement joins TRBV5-6 to TRBJ1-2, with D perhaps TRBD1 (6 bases). V was shortened by 4 bases and J by 1 base, with 8 bases between the two germline ends. CDR1 SGHDT and CDR2 YYEEEE come from the germline V gene. The CDR3 is made up of 13 amino acids. CDR3 sequence: CASSGTNNYGYTF. The CDR3 nucleotides are TGTGCCAGCAGCGGGACAAATAACTATGGCTACACCTTC. The variable domain in full, completed from reference TRBV5-6 and TRBJ1-2, reads DAGVTQSPTHLIKTRGQQVTLRCSPKSGHDTVSWYQQALGQGPQFIFQYYEEEERQRGNFPDRFSGHQFPNYSSELNVNALLLGDSALYLCASSGTNNYGYTFGSGTRLTVV.

The chain joins TRBV5-6 to TRBJ1-2, with D unresolved. The CDR3 is 15 amino acids. Germline-derived CDR1 and CDR2 are SGHDT and YYEEEE. Trimming removed 0 bases from V and 2 bases from J, with 11 bases in between. The CDR3 here is CASSLAWQFNYGYTF. The CDR3, as DNA: TGTGCCAGCAGCTTGGCCTGGCAGTTCAACTATGGCTACACCTTC.

V is TRBV5-6 and J is TRBJ1-2, with D maybe TRBD1 (5 bases). V was pared by 3 bases and J by 3 bases, with 18 bases between. The length of the CDR3 is 16 residues. Germline CDR1 SGHDT, CDR2 YYEEEE. The CDR3 nucleotides are TGTGCCAGCAGCTCCCTTACTGGGGCGACTGACTATGGCTACACCTTC. This sequence encodes CASSSLTGATDYGYTF. The whole variable domain, remainder taken from reference TRBV5-6 and TRBJ1-2, is DAGVTQSPTHLIKTRGQQVTLRCSPKSGHDTVSWYQQALGQGPQFIFQYYEEEERQRGNFPDRFSGHQFPNYSSELNVNALLLGDSALYLCASSSLTGATDYGYTFGSGTRLTVV.

The J gene is TRBJ1-2, the V gene TRBV5-1; D unclear. Trimming shortened V by 4 bases and J by 3 bases, and 19 bases separated the two germline ends. The germline gives CDR1 SGHRS, CDR2 YFSETQ. This CDR3 is built from 16 residues. The DNA for the CDR3 is TGCGCCAGCAGCCCACACTTAGGACTCTCGTACTATGGCTACACCTTC. Protein product: CASSPHLGLSYYGYTF.

This clone was detected only once. The genes are TRBV28 and TRBJ2-6; 7 bases align to TRBD1. The germline gives CDR1 MDHEN, CDR2 SYDVKM. Trimming removed 0 bases from V and 1 base from J; junction bases left unmatched: 6. The CDR3 contains 18 residues. CDR3 DNA sequence: TGTGCCAGCAGTTTATGGGCCCTACAGGGGTCTGGGGCCAACGTCCTGACTTTC. It translates to CASSLWALQGSGANVLTF.

This rearrangement joins TRBV11-2 to TRBJ2-5; TRBD1 matches 9 bases. CDR1 is SGHAT, CDR2 FQNNGV, per germline. Trimming cost V 6 bases and J 5 bases; bases outside gene matches: 4. The CDR3 length is 13 residues. CDR3 DNA: TGTGCCAGCAGAACAGGGGGCGGGGAGACCCAGTACTTC. It codes for CASRTGGGETQYF.